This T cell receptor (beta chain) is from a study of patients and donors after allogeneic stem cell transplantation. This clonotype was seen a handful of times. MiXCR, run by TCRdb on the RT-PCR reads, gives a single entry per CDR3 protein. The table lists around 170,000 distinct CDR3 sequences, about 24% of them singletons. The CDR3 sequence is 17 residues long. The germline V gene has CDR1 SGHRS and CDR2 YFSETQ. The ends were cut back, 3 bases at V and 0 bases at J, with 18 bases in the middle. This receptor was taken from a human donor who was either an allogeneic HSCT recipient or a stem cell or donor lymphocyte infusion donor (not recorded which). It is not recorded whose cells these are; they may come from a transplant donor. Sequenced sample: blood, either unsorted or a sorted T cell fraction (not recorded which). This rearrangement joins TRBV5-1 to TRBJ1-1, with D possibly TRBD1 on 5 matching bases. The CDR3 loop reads CASSWGDGEVMNTEAFF. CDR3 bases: TGCGCCAGCAGCTGGGGGGACGGAGAAGTAATGAACACTGAAGCTTTCTTT.